These 23 T cell receptor beta chains share one sample of origin, sequenced in a study of cytomegalovirus exposure and HLA in healthy donors. The PCR ran on 60 Vbeta and 13 Jbeta primers. The method was immunoSEQ multiplex PCR; TCRdb's version includes in-frame clones alone and lacks a portion of them. The top ten clones hold more than 6.5% of a sample with over 100,000 clones, around 69% of them seen once. The sequencing input was PBMCs. The receptors come from a woman aged 40 to 50 in good health and CMV-seropositive.

V is TRBV29-1 and J is TRBJ2-5; D is unresolved. Germline V gene data show CDR1 as SQVTM and CDR2 as ANQGSEA. This CDR3 is 13 amino acids long. V lost 1 base, J lost 4 bases, and 10 bases lay in between. The CDR3 sequence: CSVEATSGETQYF. The CDR3, as DNA: TGCAGCGTTGAAGCCACCAGTGGAGAGACCCAGTACTTC.

This clone was seen more than once but under ten times. The J gene is TRBJ1-1, the V gene TRBV7-8; no clear D gene. CDR1 is SGHVS, CDR2 FQNEAQ, per germline. V was pared by 5 bases and J by 4 bases, with 14 bases between. The CDR3 length is 14 residues. In DNA, the CDR3 is TGTGCCAGCAGCCTCGGGGAGATTGTCACTGAAGCTTTCTTT. As protein: CASSLGEIVTEAFF. The full variable domain, with the rest looked up from reference TRBV7-8 and TRBJ1-1, is GAGVSQSPRYKVAKRGQDVALRCDPISGHVSLFWYQQALGQGPEFLTYFQNEAQLDKSGLPSDRFFAERPEGSVSTLKIQRTQQEDSAVYLCASSLGEIVTEAFFGQGTRLTVV.

The chain couples TRBV7-2 to TRBJ2-7; TRBD2 matches 7 bases. The germline V gene encodes CDR1 SGHTA and CDR2 FQGNSA. CDR3 length: 15 amino acids. The V segment lost 5 bases and the J segment 2 bases; nucleotides outside the gene matches: 9. CDR3 sequence: CASSPTGGVAYEQYF. The CDR3 DNA is TGTGCCAGCAGCCCAACGGGGGGAGTAGCCTACGAGCAGTACTTC.

This clone has only one observation. This chain uses TRBV7-8 with TRBJ1-2; weak D call: TRBD1 (6 bases). The V end lost 1 base, the J end lost 7 bases, and 16 bases lay between the germline ends. The CDR3 runs to 15 residues. Germline V CDR1 and CDR2: SGHVS, FQNEAQ. CDR3 in DNA: TGTGCCAGCAGCTTAGTCCAGGGCGGGGGCCGTGGCTACACCTTC. Protein sequence: CASSLVQGGGRGYTF.

This clone was found once. The V call is TRBV5-6, the J call TRBJ2-5, with a weak D call TRBD1 (6 bases). The CDR3 covers 16 residues. The germline V gene has CDR1 SGHDT and CDR2 YYEEEE. Trimming cost V 2 bases and J 2 bases, with 16 bases left between them. The CDR3 here is CASSLTAGARQETQYF. CDR3 nucleotide sequence: TGTGCCAGCAGCTTAACGGCAGGGGCCCGACAAGAGACCCAGTACTTC.

This chain links TRBV2 with TRBJ2-7; a possible D gene is TRBD2 (6 bases). This CDR3 is 14 amino acids long. Trimming stripped 1 base from V and 2 bases from J, with 9 bases between. Germline assignment: CDR1 SNHLY and CDR2 FYNNEI. In DNA form, the CDR3 reads TGTGCCAGCAGTGAAGGCGGGATGGCCTACGAGCAGTACTTC. It yields the protein CASSEGGMAYEQYF.

There are a few counts of this clone. The junction departs from the called germline gene at one end, perhaps through a read error. The chain has TRBV28 and TRBJ1-1, with D possibly matching TRBD1 (6 bases). CDR1 is MDHEN, CDR2 SYDVKM, per germline. This CDR3 region has 15 residues. DNA of the CDR3: TGTGCCAGCAGATATACAGGGCCGACGAACGCTGAAGCTTTCTTT. Residues: CASRYTGPTNAEAFF.

This clone has just a few counts. This chain joins TRBV6-1 and TRBJ2-3; D is unresolved. Germline V lookup: CDR1 MNHNS, CDR2 SASEGT. The CDR3 runs to 11 residues. V gave up 5 bases and J gave up 2 bases, with 2 bases separating them. CDR3 DNA: TGTGCCAGCAGTCACACAGATACGCAGTATTTT. Translated, it gives CASSHTDTQYF.

This clone was recorded once. The chain carries TRBV27 and TRBJ2-5; the match to TRBD2 covers 13 bases. Trimming cost V 5 bases and J 0 bases; bases outside gene matches: 3. Germline-derived CDR1 and CDR2 are MNHEY and SMNVEV (reference sequence). CDR3 length: 16 residues. Here the CDR3 reads CASSHGTSGNQETQYF. The CDR3, as DNA: TGTGCCAGCAGTCATGGGACTAGCGGGAACCAAGAGACCCAGTACTTC.

The chain uses TRBV4-2 and TRBJ2-7; 11 bases are shared with TRBD1. CDR1 and CDR2 from the germline V gene are LGHNA and YNFKEQ. The V gene end was trimmed by 4 bases and the J gene end by 3 bases; junction bases not matched to a gene: 8. The CDR3 length is 16 residues. CDR3 sequence (DNA): TGTGCCAGCAGCCCGGGACAGGGGGAAAGTTTCTACGAGCAGTACTTC. It specifies CASSPGQGESFYEQYF.

The V gene is TRBV2, the J gene TRBJ2-2; D is unclear. Trimming took off 4 bases at V and 1 base at J, with 7 bases between the two ends. This CDR3 is built from 14 residues. Germline V gene data show CDR1 as SNHLY and CDR2 as FYNNEI. The chain's CDR3 is CASSGYLNTGELFF. In nucleotides, the CDR3 is TGTGCCAGCAGTGGCTACTTGAACACCGGGGAGCTGTTTTTT.

This clone was observed a few times. The chain is built from TRBV19 and TRBJ1-2; D is undetermined. Trimming pared 5 bases from V and 3 bases from J, leaving 7 bases between. Per germline, CDR1 LNHDA and CDR2 SQIVND (reference sequence). This CDR3 region has 12 residues. For the CDR3, the DNA is TGTGCCAGTAGTTTCGTTGACTATGGCTACACCTTC. Amino acids: CASSFVDYGYTF.

This sequence joins TRBV6-1 and TRBJ2-4; 10 positions agree with TRBD1. V lost 4 bases, J lost 8 bases, and 8 bases stayed unmatched. The length of the CDR3 is 15 residues. The germline V gene has CDR1 MNHNS and CDR2 SASEGT. CDR3 sequence (DNA): TGTGCCAGCAGTGGTAGACAGGGGGCAGGGGACATTCAGTACTTC. Translating it yields CASSGRQGAGDIQYF.

This sequence joins TRBV28 and TRBJ1-2; the match to TRBD1 covers 9 bases. Germline V gene data show CDR1 as MDHEN and CDR2 as SYDVKM. The CDR3 is 14 amino acids. The J segment lost 4 bases and the V segment lost 6 bases, leaving 6 bases of the junction unmatched. CDR3 DNA: TGTGCCAGCAGGACCCTGGACAGGGGCTATGGCTACACCTTC. It codes for CASRTLDRGYGYTF.

This clone has more than one count but fewer than ten. The chain joins TRBV6-4 to TRBJ2-3, with 7 bases identical to TRBD2. The CDR3 consists of 14 residues. The ends lost 4 bases at V and 3 bases at J; junction bases unmatched: 4. Germline V gene lookup returns CDR1 MRHNA and CDR2 SNTAGT. CDR3 protein: CASSGGGETDTQYF. CDR3 nucleotides: TGTGCCAGCAGTGGCGGGGGAGAGACAGATACGCAGTATTTT.

The gene calls are TRBV19 and TRBJ1-6; tentatively, D is TRBD1 (5 bases). V was clipped by 7 bases and J by 4 bases, with 14 bases between them. The CDR3 spans 15 residues. The germline gives CDR1 LNHDA, CDR2 SQIVND (reference sequence). The CDR3, as DNA: TGTGCCAGTACCCCCCGGGGGTTTTATAATTCACCCCTCCACTTT. It is translated as CASTPRGFYNSPLHF.

This rearrangement joins TRBV6-1 to TRBJ1-1; D is unresolved. The CDR3 totals 13 residues. Germline loops: CDR1 MNHNS, CDR2 SASEGT. The germline V and J ends were trimmed by 4 bases and 3 bases, with 9 bases remaining between them. The CDR3 region is CASSATFDTEAFF. CDR3 in DNA: TGTGCCAGCAGTGCGACATTCGACACTGAAGCTTTCTTT.

The rearrangement joins TRBV6-1 to TRBJ2-5; the match to TRBD2 covers 9 bases. Unmatched junction bases numbered 5, after V lost 2 bases and J lost 1 base. The CDR3 loop spans 16 amino acids. CDR1 and CDR2 (germline): MNHNS, SASEGT. CDR3 DNA sequence: TGTGCCAGCAGTGAATGGGCGGGAGGGTTCCAAGAGACCCAGTACTTC. The encoded protein is CASSEWAGGFQETQYF.

The chain employs TRBV18 and TRBJ2-2; 7 bases are shared with TRBD2. The V gene end was trimmed by 1 base and the J gene end by 6 bases; junction bases not matched to a gene: 5. Germline V CDR1 and CDR2: KGHSH, LQKENI. The CDR3 has 15 residues. CDR3 amino acids: CASSPRAGPAGELFF. CDR3 DNA: TGTGCCAGCTCACCACGAGCGGGACCCGCCGGGGAGCTGTTTTTT. The complete variable domain, with remaining parts taken from reference TRBV18 and TRBJ2-2, reads NAGVMQNPRHLVRRRGQEARLRCSPMKGHSHVYWYRQLPEEGLKFMVYLQKENIIDESGMPKERFSAEFPKEGPSILRIQQVVRGDSAAYFCASSPRAGPAGELFFGEGSRLTVL.

The chain is built from TRBV30 and TRBJ1-2, with D perhaps TRBD1 (6 bases). CDR3 length: 13 residues. Trimming cost V 0 bases and J 7 bases, with 12 bases left between them. CDR1 GTSNPN and CDR2 SVGIG come from the germline V gene (reference sequence). CDR3 loop: CAWSVLQGLGYTF. In DNA, the CDR3 is TGTGCCTGGAGTGTCTTACAGGGCCTTGGCTACACCTTC. The full variable domain, completed using reference TRBV30 and TRBJ1-2, is SQTIHQWPATLVQPVGSPLSLECTVEGTSNPNLYWYRQAAGRGLQLLFYSVGIGQISSEVPQNLSASRPQDRQFILSSKKLLLSDSGFYLCAWSVLQGLGYTFGSGTRLTVV.

The chain combines TRBV5-1 with TRBJ2-7, with 9 bases that match TRBD2. The CDR3 extends over 16 amino acids. Trimming cost V 4 bases and J 1 base; bases outside gene matches: 9. Germline CDR1 SGHRS, CDR2 YFSETQ. CDR3 in amino acids: CASSLSSSGVSYEQYF. The DNA of the CDR3 is TGCGCCAGCAGCCTGTCTTCTAGCGGGGTTTCCTACGAGCAGTACTTC.

The chain joins TRBV5-4 to TRBJ2-2; 14 nucleotides agree with TRBD2. CDR3 length: 17 residues. The junction had 1 base not matched to a gene; V was cut back by 0 bases and J by 3 bases. Germline V gene data show CDR1 as SGHNT and CDR2 as YYREEE (reference sequence). The CDR3 sequence: CASSLGGLAGDTGELFF. The CDR3 DNA is TGTGCCAGCAGCTTGGGGGGACTAGCGGGAGACACCGGGGAGCTGTTTTTT.

This clone turned up a few times. CDR3 sequence reads: CASSGGSDTEAFF. In nucleotides, the CDR3 is TGTGCCAGCTCGGGGGGGTCGGACACTGAAGCTTTCTTT. The chain recombines TRBV6-5 with TRBJ1-1; D might be TRBD1 (5 bases). The CDR3 is made up of 13 amino acids. V dropped 8 bases and J dropped 3 bases, with 13 bases sitting between them. Looked up from germline, CDR1 is MNHEY and CDR2 is SVGAGI.